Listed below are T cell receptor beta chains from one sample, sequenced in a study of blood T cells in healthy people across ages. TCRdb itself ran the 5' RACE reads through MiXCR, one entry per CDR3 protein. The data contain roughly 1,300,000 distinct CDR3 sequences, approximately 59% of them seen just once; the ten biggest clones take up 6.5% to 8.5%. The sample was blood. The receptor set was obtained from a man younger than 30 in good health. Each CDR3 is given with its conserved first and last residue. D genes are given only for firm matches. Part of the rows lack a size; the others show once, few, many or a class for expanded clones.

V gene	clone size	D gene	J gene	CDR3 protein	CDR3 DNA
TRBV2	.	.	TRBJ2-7	CASNTGTAQYF	TGTGCCAGCAATACAGGGACGGCGCAGTACTTC
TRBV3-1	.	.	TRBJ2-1	CASSQWNGEQFF	TGTGCCAGCAGCCAATGGAATGGGGAGCAGTTCTTC
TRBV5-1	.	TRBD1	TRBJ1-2	CASSLEGQGDYTF	TGCGCCAGCAGCTTAGAGGGACAGGGGGACTACACCTTC
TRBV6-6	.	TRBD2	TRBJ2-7	CASSYSIAGERYEQYF	TGTGCCAGCAGTTACTCGATAGCGGGAGAGCGATACGAGCAGTACTTC
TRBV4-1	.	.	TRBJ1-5	CASSRYRDSNQPQHF	TGCGCCAGCAGCCGCTACAGGGATAGCAATCAGCCCCAGCATTTT
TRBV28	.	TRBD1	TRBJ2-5	CASSLLTGGVGTQYF	TGTGCCAGCAGTTTACTTACAGGGGGCGTTGGGACCCAGTACTTC
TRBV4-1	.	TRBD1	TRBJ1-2	CASSPGQGTGGYTF	TGCGCCAGCAGCCCAGGACAGGGAACGGGGGGCTACACCTTC
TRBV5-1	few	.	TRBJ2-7	CASSDLANYEQYF	TGCGCCAGCAGCGATCTAGCAAACTACGAGCAGTACTTC
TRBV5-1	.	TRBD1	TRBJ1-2	CASSSGQEYYGYTF	TGCGCCAGCAGCTCGGGACAGGAGTATTATGGCTACACCTTC
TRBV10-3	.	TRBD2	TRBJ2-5	CAISTPQDMTSGTQETQYF	TGTGCCATCAGTACACCCCAGGACATGACTAGCGGGACCCAAGAGACCCAGTACTTC
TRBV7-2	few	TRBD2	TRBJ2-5	CASSEGGLALQETQYF	TGTGCCAGCAGCGAAGGGGGACTAGCGCTACAAGAGACCCAGTACTTC
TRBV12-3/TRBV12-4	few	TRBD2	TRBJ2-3	CASSTTSGASDTQYF	TGTGCCAGCAGCACGACTAGCGGGGCAAGTGATACGCAGTATTTT
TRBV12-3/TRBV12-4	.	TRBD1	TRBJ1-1	CASSMSGGTAEAFF	TGTGCCAGCAGTATGTCAGGGGGGACGGCTGAAGCTTTCTTT
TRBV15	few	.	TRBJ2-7	CATSRDAGNEQYF	TGCGCCACCAGCAGAGATGCGGGGAACGAGCAGTACTTC
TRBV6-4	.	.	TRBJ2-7	CASRLDSSSYNEQYF	TGTGCCAGCAGACTCGACAGTAGCTCCTACAATGAGCAGTACTTC
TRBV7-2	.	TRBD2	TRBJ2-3	CASSSEAGNTDTQYF	TGTGCCAGCAGCTCAGAAGCGGGGAACACAGATACGCAGTATTTT
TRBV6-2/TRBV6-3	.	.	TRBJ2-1	CASSHGNTKGEQFF	TGTGCCAGCAGCCACGGCAACACGAAGGGTGAGCAGTTCTTC
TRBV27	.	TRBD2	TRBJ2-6	CASRGGVPSGASVLTF	TGTGCCAGCCGCGGGGGGGTCCCCTCTGGGGCCAGCGTCCTGACTTTC
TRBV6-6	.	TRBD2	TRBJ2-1	CASSYRAGGGDNEQFF	TGTGCCAGCAGTTACCGCGCGGGAGGGGGTGACAATGAGCAGTTCTTC
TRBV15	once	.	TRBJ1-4	CATSRDRVTNEKLFF	TGTGCCACCAGCAGAGATAGGGTAACAAATGAAAAACTGTTTTTT
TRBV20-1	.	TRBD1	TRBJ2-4	CSAHWDRRYGQYF	TGCAGTGCGCACTGGGACAGACGCTACGGGCAGTACTTC
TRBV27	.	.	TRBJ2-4	CASSSGVGERNIQYF	TGTGCCAGCAGTTCCGGGGTCGGGGAGAGAAACATTCAGTACTTC
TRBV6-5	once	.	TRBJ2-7	CASSYGQHSYEQYF	TGTGCCAGCAGTTATGGACAGCACTCCTACGAGCAGTACTTC
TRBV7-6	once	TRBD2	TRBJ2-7	CASSSATSGAYEQYF	TGTGCCAGCAGCTCAGCCACTAGCGGTGCCTACGAGCAGTACTTC
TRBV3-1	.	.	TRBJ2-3	CASSHRQPSTDTQYF	TGTGCCAGCAGCCATAGACAGCCTAGCACAGATACGCAGTATTTT
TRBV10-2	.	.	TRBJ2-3	CASSDFRGSRTDTQYF	TGCGCCAGCAGTGATTTTAGGGGCAGCCGCACAGATACGCAGTATTTT
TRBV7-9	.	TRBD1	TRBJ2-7	CASSLGQGWPYEQYF	TGTGCCAGCAGCTTGGGACAGGGTTGGCCCTACGAGCAGTACTTC
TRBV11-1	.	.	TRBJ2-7	CASSDWATSEQYF	TGTGCCAGCAGCGACTGGGCCACCTCCGAGCAGTACTTC
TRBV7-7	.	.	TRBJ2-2	CASSLSGGLATGELFF	TGTGCTAGCAGCTTGTCTGGGGGGCTGGCCACCGGGGAGCTGTTTTTT
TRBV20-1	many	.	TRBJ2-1	CSARLEGGQFF	TGCAGTGCTAGGCTTGAGGGAGGGCAGTTCTTC
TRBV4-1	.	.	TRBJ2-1	CASSQDIQRNEQFF	TGCGCCAGCAGCCAAGATATTCAGCGGAATGAGCAGTTCTTC
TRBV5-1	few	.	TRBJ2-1	CASSLGGGRSYNEQFF	TGCGCCAGCAGCCTGGGCGGCGGGCGCTCCTACAATGAGCAGTTCTTC
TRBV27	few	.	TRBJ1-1	CASSLSRTTEAFF	TGTGCCAGCAGTTTATCCAGGACCACTGAAGCTTTCTTT
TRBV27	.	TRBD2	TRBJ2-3	CASTQGLAGSDTQYF	TGTGCCAGCACCCAAGGGCTAGCGGGGTCAGATACGCAGTATTTT
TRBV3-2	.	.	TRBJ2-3	CASIPGTQYF	TGTGCCAGCATCCCAGGTACGCAGTATTTT
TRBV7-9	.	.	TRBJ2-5	CTSSLLLSQETQYF	TGTACCAGCAGCTTACTACTGTCGCAAGAGACCCAGTACTTC
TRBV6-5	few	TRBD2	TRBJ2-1	CASSSPTSGNYNEQFF	TGTGCCAGCAGTTCCCCTACTAGCGGAAACTACAATGAGCAGTTCTTC
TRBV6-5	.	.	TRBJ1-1	CASSYSFDRRQAFF	TGTGCCAGCAGTTACTCGTTCGACCGGCGCCAGGCTTTCTTT